Described below is a single TCR beta chain sequence and its context. Its target is unknown. Sequencing targeted expressed TCRB transcripts, as all isolated RNA had been reverse transcribed. Repertoires were generated with immunoSEQ multiplex PCR, while TCRdb's copy carries only in-frame clones and drops some. The repertoire holds roughly 53,000 clones, with roughly 41% as singletons. This record belongs to a study of beta chain features in type 1 diabetes. Notes on the study in general: Type 1 diabetes patients showed a moderate but significant shortening of TCRB CDR3s in all four CD4+ subsets.

The origin of this receptor is a man younger than 40 with type 1 diabetes. Sequencing input: Tregs from blood.

CDR3 nucleotide sequence: TGTGCCAGCAGTTATCGGACTAGTGGGGATACGCAGTATTTT. This translates into CASSYRTSGDTQYF. The rearrangement uses TRBV6-5 and TRBJ2-3, with TRBD2 matching over 7 bases. With 3 bases clipped from V and 6 bases from J, the junction kept 6 bases outside the gene matches. The CDR3 covers 14 residues. Germline assignment: CDR1 MNHEY and CDR2 SVGAGI.